This TCR beta chain was sequenced for a study of T cells after yellow fever vaccination. Notes on the study in general: Post-booster reappearance was seen for most primary-vaccination clones (about 96% CD4, around 88% CD8). Bulk-population clonotypes that are abundant could appear as contaminants in FACS-sorted repertoires.

A few counts support this clonotype. Antigen unknown. From germline, CDR1 is KGHSH and CDR2 LQKENI. V shed 3 bases, J shed 4 bases, and the junction held 12 bases outside the gene matches. CDR3 length equals 19 residues. A single record per CDR3 protein comes from TCRdb applying MiXCR to the 5' RACE reads. Here the sample spans 300,000 to 400,000 distinct CDR3 sequences, under 5% being singletons. The sample consisted of PBMCs, taken 5 days after the yellow fever booster vaccination. This TCR derives from a man aged 18 to 29 who received the YFV17D yellow fever vaccine. The chain has TRBV18 and TRBJ2-3; 14 bases agree with TRBD2. In DNA, the CDR3 is TGTGCCAGCTCACCGTGGCGCCTGACTAGCGGGGGGGCTGCAGATACGCAGTATTTT. It translates to CASSPWRLTSGGAADTQYF.